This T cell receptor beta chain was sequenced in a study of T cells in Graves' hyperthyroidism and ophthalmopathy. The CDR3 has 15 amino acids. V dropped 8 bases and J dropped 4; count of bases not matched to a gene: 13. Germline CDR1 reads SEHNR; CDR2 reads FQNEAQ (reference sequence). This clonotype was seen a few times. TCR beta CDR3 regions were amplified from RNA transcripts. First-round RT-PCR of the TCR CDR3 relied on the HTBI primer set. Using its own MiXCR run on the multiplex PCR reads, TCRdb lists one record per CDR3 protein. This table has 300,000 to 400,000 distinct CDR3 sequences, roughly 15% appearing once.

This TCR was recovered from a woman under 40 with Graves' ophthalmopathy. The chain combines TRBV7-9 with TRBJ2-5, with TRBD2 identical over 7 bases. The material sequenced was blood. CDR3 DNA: TGTGCCAGCTCCCCCTTGGCTAGCGGACGAGAGACCCAGTACTTC. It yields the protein CASSPLASGRETQYF. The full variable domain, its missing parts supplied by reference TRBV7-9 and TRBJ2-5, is DTGVSQNPRHKITKRGQNVTFRCDPISEHNRLYWYRQTLGQGPEFLTYFQNEAQLEKSRLLSDRFSAERPKGSFSTLEIQRTEQGDSAMYLCASSPLASGRETQYFGPGTRLLVL.